This entry lists 19 T cell receptor beta chains sequenced from one sample in a study of Graves' ophthalmopathy and Graves' hyperthyroidism. RNA transcripts provided the template for amplifying TCR beta CDR3 regions. The library came from an HTBI-primed first-round RT-PCR and a second-round multiplex PCR. MiXCR, run by TCRdb on the multiplex PCR reads, gives a single entry per CDR3 protein. The sample comprises about 700,000 distinct CDR3 sequences, approximately 39% of which are singletons, and more than 2.5% rests with the top ten. Source material: peripheral blood. The receptors were sampled from an adult man with Graves' ophthalmopathy.

About this clonotype itself: Being one base from a much bigger clone, this may be a read error. The chain links TRBV10-3 to TRBJ2-5; perhaps TRBD1 as D (5 bases). V was clipped by 5 bases and J by 2 bases, with 12 bases between them. Germline CDR1 and CDR2: ENHRY and SYGVKD. This CDR3 is 14 amino acids long. CDR3 loop: CAISSNRQQETQYF. The CDR3 DNA follows: TGTGCCATCAGTTCGAACAGGCAGCAAGAGACCCAGTACTTC.

The chain uses TRBV2 and TRBJ1-5; 8 bases match TRBD1. J gave up 7 bases and V 5 bases, and 10 bases lay outside the gene matches. The germline gives CDR1 SNHLY, CDR2 FYNNEI. The CDR3 has 15 residues. CDR3 sequence reads: CASSLRQGIGQPQHF. The CDR3 DNA follows: TGTGCCAGCAGTTTAAGACAGGGGATCGGGCAGCCCCAGCATTTT. The full variable domain, in which reference TRBV2 and TRBJ1-5 provide the parts outside the CDR3, is EPEVTQTPSHQVTQMGQEVILRCVPISNHLYFYWYRQILGQKVEFLVSFYNNEISEKSEIFDDQFSVERPDGSNFTLKIRSTKLEDSAMYFCASSLRQGIGQPQHFGDGTRLSIL.

This clonotype was detected only a few times. Mismatch with germline at one junction end may stem from a read error. The chain joins TRBV7-8 to TRBJ2-5; D is ambiguous. This CDR3 contains 15 residues. Germline CDR1 and CDR2: SGHVS and FQNEAQ. This chain's CDR3 is CTSSSKRFGQETQYF. CDR3 bases: TGTACCAGCAGCTCCAAGCGCTTTGGTCAAGAGACCCAGTACTTC.

This clonotype has a count of ten or more. V usage is TRBV4-2 and J usage is TRBJ1-6; possibly TRBD1 for D (5 bases). CDR3 length: 13 residues. The germline CDR1 and CDR2 sequences are LGHNA and YNFKEQ. Trimming took off 0 bases at V and 14 bases at J, with 11 bases between the two ends. CDR3 region: CASSQDWGGTLHF. Written as DNA, the CDR3 is TGTGCCAGCAGCCAAGATTGGGGGGGGACCCTCCACTTT.

The chain recombines TRBV11-1 with TRBJ1-6; 10 bases match TRBD1. Germline V lookup: CDR1 SGHAT, CDR2 FQDESV (reference sequence). V gave up 3 bases and J gave up 9 bases; unmatched junction bases: 14. The length of the CDR3 is 18 residues. The CDR3 is CASSFYLGRTGGGSPLHF. As DNA, the CDR3 is TGTGCCAGCAGCTTCTACCTCGGCCGGACAGGGGGTGGTTCACCCCTCCACTTT.

For the CDR3, the DNA is TGTGCCAGCAGCCAAGATACGGTGGGCACCAATCAGCCCCAGCATTTT. Amino acid sequence: CASSQDTVGTNQPQHF. The chain is built from TRBV4-2 and TRBJ1-5, with D uncertain. The germline V gene has CDR1 LGHNA and CDR2 YNFKEQ. This CDR3 spans 16 amino acids. V lost 0 bases, J lost 3 bases, and 12 bases lay in between.

In this sample, this clonotype turned up a few times. The chain is built from TRBV10-2 and TRBJ1-1; D perhaps matches TRBD1 (5 bases). Trimming left V 3 bases short and J 2 bases short, with 13 bases between. The CDR3 has 15 residues. Germline V gene sequence: CDR1 WSHSY, CDR2 SAAADI. CDR3 residues: CASSDGREINTEAFF. The CDR3 DNA sequence: TGCGCCAGCAGTGACGGCAGGGAGATTAACACTGAAGCTTTCTTT.

The sample holds many counts of this clonotype. The V gene is TRBV7-2, the J gene TRBJ1-3; 8 nucleotides line up with TRBD1. V was clipped by 5 bases and J by 1 base; unmatched bases: 4. Germline V gives CDR1 SGHTA, CDR2 FQGNSA. CDR3 length: 15 residues. The CDR3 bases are TGTGCCAGCAGCAACCGACAGGGGTCTGGAAACACCATATATTTT. Its translation: CASSNRQGSGNTIYF.

J is TRBJ1-2 and V is TRBV20-1, with a tentative D call TRBD1 (5 bases). CDR3 length: 15 residues. Germline V CDR1 and CDR2: DFQATT, SNEGSKA (reference sequence). V lost 1 base to trimming and J lost 8 bases, with 20 bases between them. CDR3 sequence: CSARVYGGALGGYTF. The DNA for the CDR3 is TGCAGTGCTAGAGTTTATGGAGGGGCACTAGGAGGCTACACCTTC.

This chain links TRBV20-1 with TRBJ1-5; 9 bases agree with TRBD1. V lost 0 bases, J lost 0 bases, and 12 bases stayed unmatched. The CDR3 loop spans 19 amino acids. CDR1 is DFQATT and CDR2 is SNEGSKA in the germline V gene (reference sequence). As DNA, the CDR3 is TGCAGTGCTAGAGAAGTTAGGACAGGGGCCCATTATAGCAATCAGCCCCAGCATTTT. Its translation is CSAREVRTGAHYSNQPQHF.

The rearrangement links TRBV7-8 to TRBJ2-5; the match to TRBD2 covers 8 bases. Judging by the DNA end, TRBJ2-7 fits better; the J call may be wrong. The length of the CDR3 is 15 residues. Germline CDR1 SGHVS, CDR2 FQNEAQ. CDR3: CASSQIAGSSYEQYF. The CDR3 coding sequence is TGTGCCAGCAGCCAAATAGCGGGGAGCTCCTACGAGCAGTACTTC.

This chain links TRBV7-2 with TRBJ2-7; D may be TRBD2 (5 bases). This CDR3 comprises 15 residues. The germline V gene has CDR1 SGHTA and CDR2 FQGNSA. The V end was cut by 3 bases, the J end by 1 base, with 13 bases between. CDR3 nucleotides: TGTGCCAGCAGCTTGGTTTTCCCGGGATCCTACGAGCAGTACTTC. The encoded protein is CASSLVFPGSYEQYF.

The genes are TRBV4-3 and TRBJ1-5, with 7 bases that match TRBD1. Germline trimming cut 7 bases from V and 2 bases from J; bases unmatched to any gene: 23. The CDR3 has 20 amino acids. The germline V gene has CDR1 LGHNA and CDR2 YSLEER. This chain's CDR3 is CASKPRWARNDREGNQPQHF. DNA of the CDR3: TGCGCCAGCAAACCAAGATGGGCACGAAACGACAGGGAGGGCAATCAGCCCCAGCATTTT.

In its sample, this clonotype was seen many times. The gene calls are TRBV24-1 and TRBJ2-2; D ambiguous. Germline CDR1 reads KGHDR; CDR2 reads SFDVKD. The CDR3 totals 15 residues. V was pared by 3 bases and J by 4 bases, with 11 bases between. CDR3 in amino acids: CATSDPRTGTGELFF. CDR3 DNA: TGTGCCACCAGTGATCCCCGGACGGGCACCGGGGAGCTGTTTTTT.

This clonotype occurred many times. V usage is TRBV20-1 and J usage is TRBJ2-7; D perhaps matches TRBD2 (5 bases). Trimming shortened V by 4 bases and J by 3 bases, and 7 bases separated the two germline ends. CDR1 DFQATT and CDR2 SNEGSKA come from the germline V gene (reference sequence). The CDR3 totals 11 residues. The CDR3 DNA sequence: TGCAGTGCTACGGACTTCTACGAGCAGTACTTC. Its protein product is CSATDFYEQYF.

The chain has TRBV7-8 and TRBJ1-1; D remains unclear. From germline, CDR1 is SGHVS and CDR2 FQNEAQ. The V end was cut by 0 bases, the J end by 13 bases, with 9 bases between. The CDR3 runs 11 residues. CDR3 protein: CASSLAGGDFF. DNA for the CDR3: TGTGCCAGCAGCTTAGCAGGCGGGGATTTCTTT.

The V call is TRBV29-1, the J call TRBJ1-1; D unclear. V was clipped by 7 bases and J by 8 bases, with 17 bases between them. Germline V lookup: CDR1 SQVTM, CDR2 ANQGSEA. This CDR3 comprises 12 residues. In DNA, the CDR3 is TGCAGCGGGCGCGGACGGGGTGCCGAAGCTTTCTTT. Residues: CSGRGRGAEAFF.

There are a few counts of this clonotype. V usage is TRBV6-6 and J usage is TRBJ1-1; 11 bases agree with TRBD1. V gave up 10 bases and J gave up 7 bases; unmatched junction bases: 8. CDR1 and CDR2 from the germline V gene are MNHNY and SVGAGI (reference sequence). The CDR3 extends over 13 amino acids. CDR3 nucleotide sequence: TGTGCCACGTCCCGGACAGGGGGCGGTGAAGCTTTCTTT. Translation gives CATSRTGGGEAFF.

V and J are TRBV2 and TRBJ1-5; tentatively, D is TRBD1 (6 bases). The CDR3 has 15 residues. V was pared by 2 bases and J by 6 bases, with 14 bases between. Looked up from germline, CDR1 is SNHLY and CDR2 is FYNNEI. CDR3 coding DNA: TGTGCCAGCAGTGAAATGGGGGCCGGGGGTCAGCCCCAGCATTTT. Translating gives CASSEMGAGGQPQHF.